These 21 T cell receptor beta chains were sequenced from one sample in a study of blood T cell repertoires in COVID-19. The data were produced by immunoSEQ multiplex PCR, yet TCRdb's version contains in-frame clones alone and is incomplete. The sample shows around 200,000 clones, 80% to 85% of them seen only once. The sequenced sample consisted of peripheral blood. The source is a human donor with acute or convalescent COVID-19. The donor label of this sample is uncertain.

This chain links TRBV30 with TRBJ1-4, with D hard to call. Trimming shortened V by 2 bases and J by 4 bases, and 5 bases separated the two germline ends. From germline, CDR1 is GTSNPN and CDR2 SVGIG (reference sequence). The CDR3 contains 12 residues. For the CDR3, the DNA is TGTGCCTGGAGTAGAGATAATGAAAAACTGTTTTTT. Protein sequence: CAWSRDNEKLFF.

V and J are TRBV7-3 and TRBJ2-2, with D tentatively TRBD1 (6 bases). V was trimmed by 5 bases and J by 3 bases, leaving 19 bases between them. This CDR3 spans 17 amino acids. Germline loops: CDR1 SGHTA, CDR2 FQGTGA. CDR3 nucleotides: TGTGCCAGCAGCCGTCCTACAGGGCCCGGGGACACCGGGGAGCTGTTTTTT. Translated, it gives CASSRPTGPGDTGELFF.

The V gene is TRBV12-5, the J gene TRBJ2-1; 10 bases are shared with TRBD2. Germline CDR1 and CDR2: LGHNT and FRNRAP. The CDR3 totals 15 residues. V dropped 7 bases and J dropped 2; count of bases not matched to a gene: 5. DNA for the CDR3: TGTGCTAGTGCCAGGACTAGCGGACCCTACAATGAGCAGTTCTTC. Translated, it gives CASARTSGPYNEQFF.

The chain employs TRBV6-5 and TRBJ2-2, with TRBD2 identical over 7 bases. The germline V gene encodes CDR1 MNHEY and CDR2 SVGAGI. The trim removed 11 bases at V and 1 base at J, leaving 10 bases unmatched. The CDR3 consists of 15 residues. CDR3 nucleotide sequence: TGTGCCTCCAGGGAGTGGGAGGGGAACACCGGGGAGCTGTTTTTT. This encodes CASREWEGNTGELFF.

This clone has just a few counts. The chain is built from TRBV11-2 and TRBJ2-4, with 7 bases fitting TRBD2. The germline V gene has CDR1 SGHAT and CDR2 FQNNGV. V lost 5 bases to trimming and J lost 6 bases; unmatched junction nucleotides: 10. CDR3 length: 15 residues. The CDR3 DNA is TGTGCCAGCAGCCCGATCCGGGGAGGGTTAAACATTCAGTACTTC. Its translation: CASSPIRGGLNIQYF.

The gene calls are TRBV19 and TRBJ1-2, with D maybe TRBD1 (6 bases). The germline V gene has CDR1 LNHDA and CDR2 SQIVND (reference sequence). The V end lost 4 bases, the J end lost 4 bases, and 13 bases lay between the germline ends. There are 14 residues in the CDR3. The CDR3 DNA sequence: TGTGCCAGTAGTACCCAACAGGGAAGCTATGGCTACACCTTC. Translated, it gives CASSTQQGSYGYTF.

The chain uses TRBV5-1 and TRBJ2-3, with 8 bases identical to TRBD2. Trimming cost V 2 bases and J 5 bases; bases outside gene matches: 10. CDR3 length equals 16 residues. The germline CDR1 and CDR2 sequences are SGHRS and YFSETQ. CDR3 sequence reads: CASSFGAGEFVDTQYF. CDR3 sequence (DNA): TGCGCCAGCAGCTTTGGAGCGGGAGAGTTCGTAGATACGCAGTATTTT.

This clone was observed a single time. The chain has TRBV5-1 and TRBJ2-7, with 9 bases matching TRBD1. Germline-derived CDR1 and CDR2 are SGHRS and YFSETQ. Trimming took 4 bases from V and 3 from J; bases not matched to a gene: 8. The CDR3 totals 15 residues. CDR3 sequence: CASSSPGTGFYEQYF. The CDR3 bases are TGCGCCAGCAGCAGCCCCGGGACAGGGTTCTACGAGCAGTACTTC.

This clone was detected only once. The V and J genes are TRBV25-1 and TRBJ2-1; perhaps TRBD1 as D (6 bases). V was shortened by 1 base and J by 0 bases, with 10 bases between the two germline ends. This CDR3 comprises 16 residues. Germline V gene lookup returns CDR1 MGHDK and CDR2 SYGVNS. CDR3 amino acids: CASSEWKDSSYNEQFF. DNA for the CDR3: TGTGCCAGCAGTGAATGGAAGGACAGCTCCTACAATGAGCAGTTCTTC.

The chain combines TRBV19 with TRBJ2-7; D remains unclear. The V end lost 3 bases, the J end lost 1 base, and 7 bases lay between the germline ends. The CDR3 loop spans 13 amino acids. Germline V gives CDR1 LNHDA, CDR2 SQIVND (reference sequence). The CDR3 sequence is CASSIRFSYEQYF. The CDR3 DNA follows: TGTGCCAGTAGTATCAGGTTTTCCTACGAGCAGTACTTC.

This CDR3 is CATTPGGISPLHF. The CDR3, as DNA: TGTGCCACCACACCTGGGGGGATCTCACCCCTCCACTTT. The chain couples TRBV10-3 to TRBJ1-6; D perhaps matches TRBD1 (5 bases). Trimming removed 10 bases at V and 10 bases at J, with 17 bases between. In germline, CDR1 is ENHRY, CDR2 SYGVKD. The CDR3 has 13 residues.

The V and J genes are TRBV3-1 (or the pseudogene TRBV3-2) and TRBJ2-7, with 7 bases fitting TRBD2. The germline gives CDR1 LGHDT, CDR2 YNNKEL (reference sequence). CDR3 length equals 15 residues. J gave up 5 bases and V 3 bases, and 10 bases lay outside the gene matches. The chain's CDR3 is CASSHLGGSYHEQYF. DNA of the CDR3: TGTGCCAGCAGCCATCTCGGCGGGAGTTACCACGAGCAGTACTTC.

The chain carries TRBV5-1 and TRBJ1-6; D perhaps matches TRBD1 (6 bases). This CDR3 has 15 amino acids. Germline V gene lookup returns CDR1 SGHRS and CDR2 YFSETQ. Between the trimmed V and J ends, which lost 1 base and 6 bases, there was a span of 11 bases. The CDR3, as DNA: TGCGCCAGCAGCTTGATGACAGGCGGTAATTCACCCCTCCACTTT. Protein product: CASSLMTGGNSPLHF.

This chain joins TRBV14 and TRBJ2-3; 7 nucleotides align to TRBD2. CDR1 is SGHDN, CDR2 FVKESK, per germline. J gave up 6 bases and V 0 bases, and 9 bases lay outside the gene matches. This CDR3 spans 16 amino acids. CDR3 bases: TGTGCCAGCAGCCAAGATCGTACGGGAGCGGGGGATACGCAGTATTTT. Translated, it gives CASSQDRTGAGDTQYF. The full variable domain, with the rest looked up from reference TRBV14 and TRBJ2-3, is EAGVTQFPSHSVIEKGQTVTLRCDPISGHDNLYWYRRVMGKEIKFLLHFVKESKQDESGMPNNRFLAERTGGTYSTLKVQPAELEDSGVYFCASSQDRTGAGDTQYFGPGTRLTVL.

The chain has TRBV7-6 and TRBJ1-1, with TRBD1 matching 8 bases. V shed 5 bases, J shed 5 bases, and the junction held 10 bases outside the gene matches. CDR1 SGHVS and CDR2 FNYEAQ come from the germline V gene. This CDR3 spans 15 amino acids. The CDR3 DNA is TGTGCCAGCAGCCCCCGAGGACAGGGCCCGACTGAAGCTTTCTTT. Amino acid sequence: CASSPRGQGPTEAFF.

This chain connects TRBV25-1 to TRBJ2-3, with 11 nucleotides matching TRBD2. CDR3 length equals 13 residues. V lost 10 bases, J lost 4 bases, and 4 bases stayed unmatched. CDR1 is MGHDK, CDR2 SYGVNS, per germline. The CDR3 is CATSSGGPDTQYF. The CDR3 nucleotides are TGTGCCACCTCTAGCGGGGGGCCAGATACGCAGTATTTT.

V gene TRBV7-9 combines with J gene TRBJ2-7; 11 bases align to TRBD1. Germline trimming cut 5 bases from V and 5 bases from J; bases unmatched to any gene: 2. This CDR3 has 13 amino acids. The germline gives CDR1 SEHNR, CDR2 FQNEAQ (reference sequence). DNA of the CDR3: TGTGCCAGCAGCCGGACAGGGGGCCACGAGCAGTACTTC. Protein product: CASSRTGGHEQYF.

The chain recombines TRBV25-1 with TRBJ2-2; TRBD1 agrees at 8 bases. The germline gives CDR1 MGHDK, CDR2 SYGVNS. After removal of 6 bases from V and 6 bases from J, the junction contained 3 bases not matched to a gene. The CDR3 runs 13 residues. CDR3: CASRDREAGELFF. Written as DNA, the CDR3 is TGTGCCAGCAGGGACAGGGAAGCCGGGGAGCTGTTTTTT.

CDR3 DNA sequence: TGTGCCAGCAGTCCCGGGACAGGTGGCTACACCTTC. Its protein product is CASSPGTGGYTF. The chain employs TRBV12-3 or TRBV12-4 and TRBJ1-2, with 8 positions matching TRBD1. Unmatched junction bases numbered 3, after V lost 5 bases and J lost 7 bases. CDR3 length: 12 amino acids.

The rearrangement links TRBV5-4 to TRBJ2-1; D gene ambiguous. Germline CDR1 reads SGHNT; CDR2 reads YYREEE (reference sequence). V lost 4 bases to trimming and J lost 2 bases, with 13 bases between them. The CDR3 runs to 15 residues. CDR3 amino acids: CASSPPRSTYNEQFF. CDR3 DNA: TGTGCCAGCAGCCCCCCTAGGAGCACCTACAATGAGCAGTTCTTC.

This chain links TRBV6-5 with TRBJ2-3; D unclear. This CDR3 comprises 14 residues. V lost 2 bases, J lost 2 bases, and 8 bases lay in between. Germline CDR1 reads MNHEY; CDR2 reads SVGAGI. This CDR3 is CASSYRRSTDTQYF. DNA of the CDR3: TGTGCCAGCAGTTACCGCAGGTCCACAGATACGCAGTATTTT.